Listed below are T cell receptor beta chains from one sample, sequenced in a study of cytomegalovirus exposure and HLA in healthy donors. Data came from immunoSEQ multiplex PCR; TCRdb stores just in-frame clones and leaves some out. Of about 99,000 clones in the sample, 65% to 80% are singletons; the top ten hold 10%. Sequenced: PBMCs. All receptors come from a woman aged 18-29 years in good health and CMV-seropositive. CDR3s include the opening cysteine and the closing phenylalanine or tryptophan. Each record gives: D gene, J gene, V gene, CDR3 DNA, CDR3 protein. The D gene is left open where the match is weak.

>TRBD1|TRBJ1-1|TRBV7-6
TGTGCCAGCAGCCGCCTTGCTGGGGGAGGACAGGGGGTTAAGGTCGGTTCAGCTTTCTTT
CASSRLAGGGQGVKVGSAFF
>-|TRBJ1-2|TRBV12-5
TGTGCTAGTGGTTGGGAGGGTTTGGATCCTAACTATGGCTACACCTTC
CASGWEGLDPNYGYTF
>-|TRBJ1-2|TRBV19
TGTGCCAGTAGTATTAAACCCGCGGGACTGTATTATGGCTACACCTTC
CASSIKPAGLYYGYTF
>TRBD1|TRBJ2-7|TRBV6-5
TGTGCCAGCAGGAACAGGGGGCGAGGCCACGAGCAGTACTTC
CASRNRGRGHEQYF
>-|TRBJ2-7|TRBV28
TGTGCCAGCAGTTTCCTAGGACTCAACTACGAGCAGTACTTC
CASSFLGLNYEQYF
>TRBD2|TRBJ2-2|TRBV5-4
TGTGCCAGCAGCCCTGCAGCGGGGGGGCGGGCCGGGGAGCTGTTTTTT
CASSPAAGGRAGELFF
>TRBD2|TRBJ2-1|TRBV2
TGTGCCAGCAGGAGGGGACTAGCGGGGGGCCCCGACAATGAGCAGTTCTTC
CASRRGLAGGPDNEQFF
>-|TRBJ1-6|TRBV5-1
TGCGCCAGCAGCTTGGACCAGGGTATGAATTCACCCCTCCACTTT
CASSLDQGMNSPLHF
>-|TRBJ1-1|TRBV19
TGTGCCAGTAGTCATACAGGGAAGGGATTGAAGAACACTGAAGCTTTCTTT
CASSHTGKGLKNTEAFF
>-|TRBJ1-1|TRBV28
TGTGCCAGACTTGCGGGCCCTTCCGAATTCTTT
CARLAGPSEFF